This TCR beta chain was recorded in a study of T-cell reconstitution after alpha-beta-depleted transplantation in children. Study conclusions and caveats: From newly produced T cells came most of the T-cell counts and diversity one year after transplant. From surviving recipient T cells and thymic progenitors came the high day-60 TCRbeta diversity observed in some patients.

Germline CDR1 and CDR2: LNHNV and YYDKDF (reference sequence). The CDR3 has 17 amino acids. Germline trimming cut 0 bases from V and 3 bases from J; bases unmatched to any gene: 5. Concerning this clonotype: Its cognate antigen is unknown.

Construction of the TCRbeta library involved unique molecular identifiers. From the PCR reads, TCRdb called clonotypes with MiXCR, one entry per CDR3 protein. The top ten clones hold about 5% of a sample with approximately 230,000 distinct CDR3 sequences, 20% to 30% of them seen once. The gene calls are TRBV15 and TRBJ1-6; TRBD1 agrees at 7 bases. This material consisted of PBMCs, mostly from graft donor cells, taken 360 days after TCRalphabeta/CD19-depleted stem cell transplant. The TCR sequence derives from a female patient aged 2-9 years who had a stem cell transplant for congenital amegakaryocytic thrombocytopenia, so the T cells may come from the graft donor. In DNA, the CDR3 is TGTGCCACCAGCAGAGATCTCGGGACAGACTATAATTCACCCCTCCACTTT. It specifies CATSRDLGTDYNSPLHF.